Detailed here is one T cell receptor beta chain. The target antigen is unknown. Specimens held roughly 0.9-10 million cryopreserved PBMC prior to DNA extraction. They ran version v3.0 of the immunoSEQ assay at survey level. TCRdb's table, derived via immunoSEQ multiplex PCR, lists solely in-frame clones and lacks some. The table includes approximately 17,000 clones, roughly 80% detected once. The sample comes from a study of long-term antiretroviral therapy in people with HIV. Findings of the study overall: ART was followed by higher diversity that remained below transplant donor controls. HIV repertoires spanned tighter CDR3 length ranges than controls did.

The CDR3 length is 18 residues. The clonotype originates from a man under 40 with HIV. V and J are TRBV21-1 and TRBJ1-5. TRBV21-1 is an annotated pseudogene. The material was unsorted PBMCs, obtained about 1.3 years before starting antiretroviral therapy. This chain's CDR3 is CASSRWDRKGYSNQPQHF. The CDR3, as DNA: TGTGCCAGCAGCCGCTGGGACCGGAAGGGATATAGCAATCAGCCCCAGCATTTT.